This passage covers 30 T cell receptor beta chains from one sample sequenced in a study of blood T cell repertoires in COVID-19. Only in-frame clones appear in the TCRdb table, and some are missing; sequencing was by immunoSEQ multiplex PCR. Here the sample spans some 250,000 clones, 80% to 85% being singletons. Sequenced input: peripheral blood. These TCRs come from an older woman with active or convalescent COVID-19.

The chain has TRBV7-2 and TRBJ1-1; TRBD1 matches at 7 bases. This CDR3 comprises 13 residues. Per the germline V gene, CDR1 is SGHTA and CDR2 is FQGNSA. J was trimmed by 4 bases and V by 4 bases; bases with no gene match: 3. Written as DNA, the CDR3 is TGTGCCAGCAGCTGGAACAGGGGCACTGAAGCTTTCTTT. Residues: CASSWNRGTEAFF.

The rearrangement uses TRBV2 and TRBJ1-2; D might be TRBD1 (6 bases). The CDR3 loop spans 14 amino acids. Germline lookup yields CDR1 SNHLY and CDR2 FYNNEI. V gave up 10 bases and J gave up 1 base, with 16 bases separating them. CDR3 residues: CATQRTESNYGYTF. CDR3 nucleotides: TGTGCCACCCAGAGGACAGAGAGTAACTATGGCTACACCTTC.

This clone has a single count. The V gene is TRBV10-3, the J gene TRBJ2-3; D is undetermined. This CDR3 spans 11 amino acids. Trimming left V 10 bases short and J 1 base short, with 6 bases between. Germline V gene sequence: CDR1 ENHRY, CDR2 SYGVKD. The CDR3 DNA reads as TGTGCCACCACAGGCACAGATACGCAGTATTTT. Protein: CATTGTDTQYF.

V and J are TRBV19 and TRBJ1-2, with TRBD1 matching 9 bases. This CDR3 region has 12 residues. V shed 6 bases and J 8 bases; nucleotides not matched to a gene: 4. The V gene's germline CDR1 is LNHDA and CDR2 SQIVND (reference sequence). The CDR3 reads CASRGQGGGYTF. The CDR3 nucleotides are TGTGCCAGTAGGGGACAGGGCGGCGGCTACACCTTC. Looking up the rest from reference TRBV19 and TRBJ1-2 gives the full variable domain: DGGITQSPKYLFRKEGQNVTLSCEQNLNHDAMYWYRQDPGQGLRLIYYSQIVNDFQKGDIAEGYSVSREKKESFPLTVTSAQKNPTAFYLCASRGQGGGYTFGSGTRLTVV.

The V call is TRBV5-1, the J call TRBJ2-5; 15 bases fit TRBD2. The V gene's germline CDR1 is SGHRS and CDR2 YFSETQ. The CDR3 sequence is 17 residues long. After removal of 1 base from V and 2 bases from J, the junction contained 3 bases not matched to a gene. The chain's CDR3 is CASSLSGTSGGQETQYF. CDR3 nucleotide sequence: TGCGCCAGCAGCTTGTCCGGGACTAGCGGGGGGCAAGAGACCCAGTACTTC.

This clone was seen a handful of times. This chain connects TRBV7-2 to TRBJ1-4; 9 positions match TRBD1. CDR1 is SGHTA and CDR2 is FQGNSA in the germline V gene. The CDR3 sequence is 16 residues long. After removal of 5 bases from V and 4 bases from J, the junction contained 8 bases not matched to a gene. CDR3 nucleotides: TGTGCCAGCAGCGGCGACAGGGGGACACTTAATGAAAAACTGTTTTTT. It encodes CASSGDRGTLNEKLFF.

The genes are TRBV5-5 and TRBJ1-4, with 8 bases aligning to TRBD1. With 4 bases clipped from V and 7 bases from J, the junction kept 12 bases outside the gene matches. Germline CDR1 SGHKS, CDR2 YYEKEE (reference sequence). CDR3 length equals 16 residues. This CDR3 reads CASSPGPRGTGEKLFF. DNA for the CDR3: TGTGCCAGCAGCCCGGGGCCTAGGGGGACAGGTGAAAAACTGTTTTTT.

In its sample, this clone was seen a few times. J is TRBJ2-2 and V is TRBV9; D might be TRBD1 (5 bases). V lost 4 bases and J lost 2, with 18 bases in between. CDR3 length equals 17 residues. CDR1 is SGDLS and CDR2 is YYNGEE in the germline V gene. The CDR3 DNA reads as TGTGCCAGCAGCCCCTCCTTCAGGGCCCACAACACCGGGGAGCTGTTTTTT. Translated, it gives CASSPSFRAHNTGELFF.

The CDR3 here is CASSLPSGFEGETQYF. The CDR3 coding sequence is TGTGCCAGCAGCTTACCCTCCGGGTTCGAGGGAGAGACCCAGTACTTC. The chain links TRBV7-9 to TRBJ2-5; the D gene is possibly TRBD2 (5 bases). Germline V CDR1 and CDR2: SEHNR, FQNEAQ (reference sequence). This CDR3 has 16 residues. V shed 2 bases and J shed 4 bases, with 17 bases lying between them.

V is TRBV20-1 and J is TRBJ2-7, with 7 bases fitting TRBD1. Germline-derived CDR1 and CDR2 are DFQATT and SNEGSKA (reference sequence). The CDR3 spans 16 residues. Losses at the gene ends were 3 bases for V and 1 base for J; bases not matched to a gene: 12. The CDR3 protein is CSASGSDRTGSYEQYF. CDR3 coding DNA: TGCAGTGCTAGTGGATCGGACAGGACGGGATCCTACGAGCAGTACTTC.

The CDR3 DNA sequence: TGTGCCAGCAGTAGCGGCTACGGCGGGGGGCTGGGAGCTTTCTTT. The encoded protein is CASSSGYGGGLGAFF. The genes are TRBV6-5 and TRBJ1-1; D might be TRBD1 (6 bases). The germline CDR1 and CDR2 sequences are MNHEY and SVGAGI. V gave up 5 bases and J gave up 10 bases, with 23 bases separating them. The CDR3 totals 15 residues.

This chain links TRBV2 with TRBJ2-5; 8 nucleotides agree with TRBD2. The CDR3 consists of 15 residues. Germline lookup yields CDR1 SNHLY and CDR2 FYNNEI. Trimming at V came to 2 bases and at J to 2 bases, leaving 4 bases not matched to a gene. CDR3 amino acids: CASSELRGEQETQYF. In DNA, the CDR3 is TGTGCCAGCAGTGAATTGCGGGGGGAGCAAGAGACCCAGTACTTC.

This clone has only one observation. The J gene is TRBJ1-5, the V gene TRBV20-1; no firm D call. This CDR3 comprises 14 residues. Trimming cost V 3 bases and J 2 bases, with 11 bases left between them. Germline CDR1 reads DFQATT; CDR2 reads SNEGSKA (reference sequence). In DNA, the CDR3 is TGCAGTGCTAGTGCGGGAAGTGGCAATCAGCCCCAGCATTTT. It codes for CSASAGSGNQPQHF.

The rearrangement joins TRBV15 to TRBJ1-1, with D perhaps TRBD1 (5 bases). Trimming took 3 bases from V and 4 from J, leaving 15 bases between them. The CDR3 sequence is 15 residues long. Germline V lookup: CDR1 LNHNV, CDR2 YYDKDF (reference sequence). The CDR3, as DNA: TGTGCCACCAGCAGCCGGACATCCCCGAGCACTGAAGCTTTCTTT. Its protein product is CATSSRTSPSTEAFF. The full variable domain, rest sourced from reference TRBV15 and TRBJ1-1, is DAMVIQNPRYQVTQFGKPVTLSCSQTLNHNVMYWYQQKSSQAPKLLFHYYDKDFNNEADTPDNFQSRRPNTSFCFLDIRSPGLGDTAMYLCATSSRTSPSTEAFFGQGTRLTVV.

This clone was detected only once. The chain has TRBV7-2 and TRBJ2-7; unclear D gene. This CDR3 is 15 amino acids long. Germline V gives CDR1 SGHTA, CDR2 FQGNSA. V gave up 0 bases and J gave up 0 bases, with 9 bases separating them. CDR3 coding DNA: TGTGCCAGCAGCTTAGCCCCAATCCCCTCCTACGAGCAGTACTTC. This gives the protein CASSLAPIPSYEQYF. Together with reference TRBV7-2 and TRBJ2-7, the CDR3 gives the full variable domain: GAGVSQSPSNKVTEKGKDVELRCDPISGHTALYWYRQSLGQGLEFLIYFQGNSAPDKSGLPSDRFSAERTGGSVSTLTIQRTQQEDSAVYLCASSLAPIPSYEQYFGPGTRLTVT.

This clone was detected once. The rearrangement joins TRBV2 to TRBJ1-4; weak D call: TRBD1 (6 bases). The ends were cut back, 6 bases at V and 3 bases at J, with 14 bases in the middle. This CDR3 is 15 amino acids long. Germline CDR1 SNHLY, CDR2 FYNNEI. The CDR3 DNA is TGTGCCAGCAGCTACGACAGGCGCTCTAATGAAAAACTGTTTTTT. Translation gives CASSYDRRSNEKLFF.

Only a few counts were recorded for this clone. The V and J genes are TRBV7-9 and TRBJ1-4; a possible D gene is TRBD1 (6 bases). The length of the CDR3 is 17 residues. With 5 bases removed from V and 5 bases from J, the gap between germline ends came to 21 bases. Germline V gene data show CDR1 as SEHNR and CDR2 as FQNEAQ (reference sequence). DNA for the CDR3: TGTGCCAGCAGCCCAGTAAATAGAGGAAGGGGGAATGAAAAACTGTTTTTT. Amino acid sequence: CASSPVNRGRGNEKLFF.

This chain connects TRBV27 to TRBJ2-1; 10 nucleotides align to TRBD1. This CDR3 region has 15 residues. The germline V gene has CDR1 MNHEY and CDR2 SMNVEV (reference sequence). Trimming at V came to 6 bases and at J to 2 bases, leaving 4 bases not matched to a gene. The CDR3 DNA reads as TGTGCCAGCAGGCCGGGACAGGGGACCTACAATGAGCAGTTCTTC. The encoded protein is CASRPGQGTYNEQFF.

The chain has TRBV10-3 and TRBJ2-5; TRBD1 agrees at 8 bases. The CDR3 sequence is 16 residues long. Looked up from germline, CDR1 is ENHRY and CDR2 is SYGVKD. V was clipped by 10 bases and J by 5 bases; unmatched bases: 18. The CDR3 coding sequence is TGTGCCACCCACGGTCAACAGGGGGGTCAGCAGGAGACCCAGTACTTC. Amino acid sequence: CATHGQQGGQQETQYF.

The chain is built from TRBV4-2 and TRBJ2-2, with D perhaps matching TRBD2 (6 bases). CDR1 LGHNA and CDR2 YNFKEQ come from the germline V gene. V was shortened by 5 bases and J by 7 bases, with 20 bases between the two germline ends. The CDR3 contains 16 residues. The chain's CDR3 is CASSEVLGRLGGELFF. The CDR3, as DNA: TGTGCCAGCAGCGAAGTGCTGGGGAGGCTGGGCGGGGAGCTGTTTTTT.

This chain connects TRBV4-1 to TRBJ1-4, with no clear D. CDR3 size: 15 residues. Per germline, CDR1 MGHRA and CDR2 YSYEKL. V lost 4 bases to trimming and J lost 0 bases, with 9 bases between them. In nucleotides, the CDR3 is TGCGCCAGCAGCCCTCTAGTTGCAACTAATGAAAAACTGTTTTTT. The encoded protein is CASSPLVATNEKLFF.

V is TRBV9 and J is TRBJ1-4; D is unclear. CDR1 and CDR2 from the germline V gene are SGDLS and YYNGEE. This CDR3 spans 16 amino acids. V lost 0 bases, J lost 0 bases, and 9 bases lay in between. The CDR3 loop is CASSVGRLATNEKLFF. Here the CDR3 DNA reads TGTGCCAGCAGCGTAGGCAGGCTTGCAACTAATGAAAAACTGTTTTTT.

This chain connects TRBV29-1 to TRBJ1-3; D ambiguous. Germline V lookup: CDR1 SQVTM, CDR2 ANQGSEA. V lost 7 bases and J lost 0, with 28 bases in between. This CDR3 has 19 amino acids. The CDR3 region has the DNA TGCAGCGCCAAGCTGCCCCGAGACGACACAGCCAACTCTGGAAACACCATATATTTT. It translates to CSAKLPRDDTANSGNTIYF.

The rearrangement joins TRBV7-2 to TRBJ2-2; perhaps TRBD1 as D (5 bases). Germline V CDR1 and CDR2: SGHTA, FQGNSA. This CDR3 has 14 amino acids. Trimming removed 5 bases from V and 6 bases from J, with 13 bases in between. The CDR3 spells CASSPRAAPGELFF. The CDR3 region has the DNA TGTGCCAGCAGCCCCAGGGCCGCCCCCGGGGAGCTGTTTTTT.

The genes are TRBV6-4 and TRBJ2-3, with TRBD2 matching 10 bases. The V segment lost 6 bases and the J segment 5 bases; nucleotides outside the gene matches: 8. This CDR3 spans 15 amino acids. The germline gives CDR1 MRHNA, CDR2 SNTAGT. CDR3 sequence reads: CASRALAGGRDTQYF. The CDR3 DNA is TGTGCCAGCAGGGCTTTAGCGGGGGGTAGAGATACGCAGTATTTT.

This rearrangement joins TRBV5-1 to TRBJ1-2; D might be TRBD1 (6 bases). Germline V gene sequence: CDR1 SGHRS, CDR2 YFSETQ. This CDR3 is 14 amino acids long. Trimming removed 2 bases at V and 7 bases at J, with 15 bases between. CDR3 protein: CASSFATGQGGYTF. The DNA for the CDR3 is TGCGCCAGCAGCTTTGCTACAGGGCAAGGTGGCTACACCTTC.

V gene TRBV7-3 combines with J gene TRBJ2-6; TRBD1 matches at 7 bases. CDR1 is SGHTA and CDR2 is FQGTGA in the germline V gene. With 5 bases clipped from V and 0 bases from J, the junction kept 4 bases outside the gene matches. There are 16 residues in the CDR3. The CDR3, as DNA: TGTGCCAGCAGCGAACAGGGGACCTCTGGGGCCAACGTCCTGACTTTC. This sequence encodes CASSEQGTSGANVLTF.

In nucleotides, the CDR3 is TGTGCCAGCAGCCTAGGACAGAGCAATCAGCCCCAGCATTTT. Amino acids: CASSLGQSNQPQHF. The V and J genes are TRBV6-5 and TRBJ1-5; a possible D gene is TRBD1 (6 bases). The CDR3 totals 14 residues. V was clipped by 6 bases and J by 1 base, with 10 bases between them. The germline gives CDR1 MNHEY, CDR2 SVGAGI.

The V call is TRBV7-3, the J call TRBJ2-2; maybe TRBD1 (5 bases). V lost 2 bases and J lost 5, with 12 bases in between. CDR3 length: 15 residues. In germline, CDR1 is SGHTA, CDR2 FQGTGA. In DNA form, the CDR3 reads TGTGCCAGCAGCTTAGGGGCTAGAAGTACCGGGGAGCTGTTTTTT. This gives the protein CASSLGARSTGELFF.

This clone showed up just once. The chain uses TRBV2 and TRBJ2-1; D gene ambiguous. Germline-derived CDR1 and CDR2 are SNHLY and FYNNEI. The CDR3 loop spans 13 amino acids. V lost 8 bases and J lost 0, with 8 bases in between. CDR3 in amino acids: CASQRNSYNEQFF. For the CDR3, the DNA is TGTGCCAGCCAGCGTAACTCCTACAATGAGCAGTTCTTC.